Detailed here is one TCR beta chain. Its antigen is not known. Using immunoSEQ multiplex PCR, the repertoire was profiled, and TCRdb retains in-frame clones only, with some absent. Of under 140,000 clones in the sample, 65% to 85% were seen once. This sample is part of a study of T cell responses to AZD1222 COVID-19 vaccine. The CDR3 totals 18 residues. From germline, CDR1 is LNHNV and CDR2 YYDKDF (reference sequence). Losses at the gene ends were 5 bases for V and 2 bases for J; bases not matched to a gene: 15. Findings and limits, study-wide: Repertoire sampling was restricted to post-peak T cell response timepoints.

This sequence joins TRBV15 and TRBJ1-2; 9 bases map to TRBD1. This sequence was found in an adult in good health. Sequencing used peripheral blood, obtained on day 0 of AZD1222 vaccination. The CDR3: CATSADLGTGFRNYGYTF. In nucleotides, the CDR3 is TGTGCCACCAGCGCGGATCTCGGGACAGGGTTTAGAAACTATGGCTACACCTTC.